This T cell receptor beta chain was identified during a study of identical twins. Study findings and constraints: Conclusions rested on cross-sectional statistics rather than following the same donors. Memory repertoires showed no such pattern, whereas abundant cord blood beta clonotypes carried fewer insertions. The study found excess low generation probability among twin-shared out-of-frame alpha sequences.

The CDR3 is 14 amino acids. V was pared by 7 bases and J by 3 bases, with 15 bases between. Germline V gene data show CDR1 as SGHNT and CDR2 as YENEEA. Each cDNA held unique molecular identifiers, and template switching gave it a universal primer site. MiXCR, applied by TCRdb to the 5' RACE reads, yields one record per CDR3 protein. The sample holds about 890,000 distinct CDR3 sequences; around 12% are singletons and the top ten take around 1.5%. Comment on this clonotype: Its target is not known.

This sample was also put to use in a study of yellow fever vaccine responses in identical twins.

The TCR comes from a woman under 30 in good health. The chain employs TRBV11-3 and TRBJ1-1; D possibly corresponds to TRBD1 (6 bases). Input material: PBMCs. CDR3 nucleotide sequence: TGTGCCAGCAATCTAGGGGGAACTCACACTGAAGCTTTCTTT. Translating it yields CASNLGGTHTEAFF.